This T cell receptor (beta chain) was observed in a study of blood T cell repertoires in COVID-19. Study in general: Samples came from the United States, Italy and Spain, spanning acute and convalescent COVID-19.

How the authors handled the data: Estimates of nucleated cell counts were drawn from the amplification of reference gene primers. Libraries were prepared by immunoSEQ multiplex PCR; TCRdb keeps only in-frame clonotypes and omits some of them. D and trimming were read from the DNA, whereas the V and J calls and clone size are those reported in that table. Of about 130,000 clones in the sample, around 83% are singletons; the top ten hold roughly 10%. Germline V gene sequence: CDR1 SGHNT, CDR2 YYREEE (reference sequence). V lost 4 bases to trimming and J lost 1 base, with 18 bases between them. The CDR3 has 16 amino acids.

The clonotype originates from a man between 35 and 55 years old with active or convalescent COVID-19. The chain has TRBV5-4 and TRBJ2-7; D might be TRBD2 (7 bases). Sequenced input: peripheral blood. In DNA, the CDR3 is TGTGCCAGCAGCCCTGGCGGTGGGGGGGCTTCCTACGAGCAGTACTTC. Amino acid sequence: CASSPGGGGASYEQYF.